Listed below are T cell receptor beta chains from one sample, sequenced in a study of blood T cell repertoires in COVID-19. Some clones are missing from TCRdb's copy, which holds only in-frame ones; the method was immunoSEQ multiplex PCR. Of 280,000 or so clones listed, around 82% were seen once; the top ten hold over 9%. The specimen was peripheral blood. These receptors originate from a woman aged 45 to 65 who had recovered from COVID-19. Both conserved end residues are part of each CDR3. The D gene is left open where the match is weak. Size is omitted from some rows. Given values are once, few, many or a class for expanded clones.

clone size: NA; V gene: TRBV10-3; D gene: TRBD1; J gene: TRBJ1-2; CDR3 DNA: TGTGCCATCAGGGAACGGCAGGGGGATGGCTACACCTTC; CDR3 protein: CAIRERQGDGYTF
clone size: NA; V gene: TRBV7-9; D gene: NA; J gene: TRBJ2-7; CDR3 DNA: TGTGCCAGCAGCTTAGTTTTAGAATACGAGCAGTACTTC; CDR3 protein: CASSLVLEYEQYF
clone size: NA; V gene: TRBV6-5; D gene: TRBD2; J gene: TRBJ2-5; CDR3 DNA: TGTGCCAGCAGAAGGACTAGGTTTTTGCGAGAGACCCAGTACTTC; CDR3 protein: CASRRTRFLRETQYF
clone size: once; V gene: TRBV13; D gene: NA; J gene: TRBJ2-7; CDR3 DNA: TGTGCCAGCAGCCTACGGAGGGAGAGCTCCTACGAGCAGTACTTC; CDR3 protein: CASSLRRESSYEQYF
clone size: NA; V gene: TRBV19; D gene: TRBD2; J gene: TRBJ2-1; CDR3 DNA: TGTGCCAGTAGTATCGCCGCCGGGAGGGATGAGCAGTTCTTC; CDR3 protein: CASSIAAGRDEQFF
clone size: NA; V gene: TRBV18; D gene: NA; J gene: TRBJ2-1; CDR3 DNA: TGTGCCAGCTCACCACTGGCAGGGGGGACCTACAATGAGCAGTTCTTC; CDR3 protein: CASSPLAGGTYNEQFF
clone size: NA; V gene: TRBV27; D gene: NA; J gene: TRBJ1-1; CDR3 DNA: TGTGCCAGCAGTTTATCGACCGCAGGGGATAACGACACTGAAGCTTTCTTT; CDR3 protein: CASSLSTAGDNDTEAFF
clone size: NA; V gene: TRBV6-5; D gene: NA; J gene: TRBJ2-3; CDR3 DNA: TGTGCCAGCAGTTACTCTTTCGTGGCGGCGGATACGCAGTATTTT; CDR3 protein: CASSYSFVAADTQYF
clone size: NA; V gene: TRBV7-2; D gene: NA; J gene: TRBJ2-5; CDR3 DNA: TGTGCCAGCTCAGCGGACCAAGAGACCCAGTACTTC; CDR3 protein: CASSADQETQYF
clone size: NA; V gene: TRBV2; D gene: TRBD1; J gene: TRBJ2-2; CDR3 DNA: TGTGCCAGCAGTGGAGGGACAGCAACCGGGGAGCTGTTTTTT; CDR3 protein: CASSGGTATGELFF
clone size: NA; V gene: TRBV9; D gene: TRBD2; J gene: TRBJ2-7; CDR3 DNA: TGTGCCAGCAGCGTGTCCCCTAGCGGGACGTACGAGCAGTACTTC; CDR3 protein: CASSVSPSGTYEQYF
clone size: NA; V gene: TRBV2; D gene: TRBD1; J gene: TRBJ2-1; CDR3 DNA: TGTGCCAGCAATCGACAGGGCTACAATGAGCAGTTCTTC; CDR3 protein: CASNRQGYNEQFF
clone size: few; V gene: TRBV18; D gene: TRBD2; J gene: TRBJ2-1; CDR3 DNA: TGTGCCAGCTCAGCTACTAGCGGGGCCTCCTACAATGAGCAGTTCTTC; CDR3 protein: CASSATSGASYNEQFF
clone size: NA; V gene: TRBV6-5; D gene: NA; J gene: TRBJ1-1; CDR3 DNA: TGTGCCAGCAGTTATCAGAGGGGGAGCTACACTGAAGCTTTCTTT; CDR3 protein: CASSYQRGSYTEAFF
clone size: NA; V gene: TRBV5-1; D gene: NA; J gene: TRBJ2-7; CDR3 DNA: TGCGCCAGCAGCTTGAATCTCTACGAGCAGTACTTC; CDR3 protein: CASSLNLYEQYF
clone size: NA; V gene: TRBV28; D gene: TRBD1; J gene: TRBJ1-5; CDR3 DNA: TGTGCCAGCAGTTCAAGGACAGGGAAATATGGCAATCAGCCCCAGCATTTT; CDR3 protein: CASSSRTGKYGNQPQHF
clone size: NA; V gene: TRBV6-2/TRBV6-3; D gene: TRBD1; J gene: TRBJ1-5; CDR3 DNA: TGTGCCAGCAGTACCCAGACAGGGGGCAATCAGCCCCAGCATTTT; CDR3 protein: CASSTQTGGNQPQHF
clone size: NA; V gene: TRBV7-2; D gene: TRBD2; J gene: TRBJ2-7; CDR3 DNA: TGTGCCAGCAGCGCTCAGCGGGAGTCGTACGAGCAGTACTTC; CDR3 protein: CASSAQRESYEQYF
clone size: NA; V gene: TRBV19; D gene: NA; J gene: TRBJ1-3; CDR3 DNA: TGTGCCAGTAGGGCCATCAGCTCTGGAAACACCATATATTTT; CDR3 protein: CASRAISSGNTIYF
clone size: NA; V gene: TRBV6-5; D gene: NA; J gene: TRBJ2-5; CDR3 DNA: TGTGCCAGCAGTCGCGGTGGGGAGACCCAGTACTTC; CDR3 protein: CASSRGGETQYF
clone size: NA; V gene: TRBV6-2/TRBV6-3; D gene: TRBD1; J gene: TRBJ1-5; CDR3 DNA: TGTGCCAGCAGTTCCTGGACAGGGGGCCCCATTAGTATCGGGCCCCAGCATTTT; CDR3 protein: CASSSWTGGPISIGPQHF
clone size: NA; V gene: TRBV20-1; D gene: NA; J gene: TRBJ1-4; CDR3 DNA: TGCAGTGCTCGTGAGGCGGCTAATGAAAAACTGTTTTTT; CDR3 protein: CSAREAANEKLFF
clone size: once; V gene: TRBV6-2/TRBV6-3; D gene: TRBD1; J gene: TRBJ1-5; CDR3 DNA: TGTGCCAGCAGTTACCCCGGACAGGGGACTCAGCCCCAGCATTTT; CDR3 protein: CASSYPGQGTQPQHF
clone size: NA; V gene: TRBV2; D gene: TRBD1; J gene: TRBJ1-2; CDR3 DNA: TGTGCCAGCAGGCGACAGGGGGACTATGGCTACACCTTC; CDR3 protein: CASRRQGDYGYTF
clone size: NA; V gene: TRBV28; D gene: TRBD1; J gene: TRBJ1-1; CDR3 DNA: TGTGCCAGCAGCGAAAGGAGAGGGGGCAACACTGAAGCTTTCTTT; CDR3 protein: CASSERRGGNTEAFF
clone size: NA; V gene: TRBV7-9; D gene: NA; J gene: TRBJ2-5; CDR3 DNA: TGTGCCAGCAGCATTCTTCGGGGGCAAGAGACCCAGTACTTC; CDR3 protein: CASSILRGQETQYF
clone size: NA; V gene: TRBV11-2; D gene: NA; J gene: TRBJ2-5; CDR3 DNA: TGTGCCAGCAGCGGCGTGACAGGCTTCCAAGAGACCCAGTACTTC; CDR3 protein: CASSGVTGFQETQYF
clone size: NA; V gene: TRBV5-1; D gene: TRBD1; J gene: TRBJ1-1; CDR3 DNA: TGCGCCAGCAGGGCGGGACAGGGAGCCAATTTGAACACTGAAGCTTTCTTT; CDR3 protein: CASRAGQGANLNTEAFF
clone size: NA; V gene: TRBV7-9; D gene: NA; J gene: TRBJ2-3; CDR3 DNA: TGTGCCAGCAGCTCCCTTCGGGATACGCAGTATTTT; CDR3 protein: CASSSLRDTQYF
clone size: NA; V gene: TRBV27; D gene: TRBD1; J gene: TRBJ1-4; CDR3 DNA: TGTGCCAGCAGGGCGCCGGGACAGGGTGTAGAAAAACTGTTTTTT; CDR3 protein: CASRAPGQGVEKLFF
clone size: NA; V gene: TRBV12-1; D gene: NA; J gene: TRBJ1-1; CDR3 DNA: NA; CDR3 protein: CASSSWAPGTDNYTEAFF